This TCR beta chain was retrieved from a study of control samples from healthy donors and cancer patients. The table came from immunoSEQ multiplex PCR; TCRdb's copy has only in-frame clones and leaves some out. This sample has about 100,000 clones, with roughly 92% found just once. This clone was recorded once. CDR1 KGHDR and CDR2 SFDVKD come from the germline V gene. The V and J ends lost 3 bases and 3 bases respectively, with 10 bases between them. This CDR3 spans 14 amino acids. The source is a human donor in good health. The donor label of this sample is uncertain. V usage is TRBV24-1 and J usage is TRBJ1-2; tentatively, D is TRBD1 (6 bases). Sequencing was carried out using blood. CDR3 sequence reads: CATSDPGHHYGYTF. For the CDR3, the DNA is TGTGCCACCAGTGATCCGGGACACCACTATGGCTACACCTTC.